The 7 T cell receptor beta chains below were found in one sample sequenced in a study of blood T cell repertoires in COVID-19. Clones were sequenced by immunoSEQ multiplex PCR, and TCRdb holds only the in-frame ones, with some missing. The repertoire has 45,000 to 65,000 clones, 80% to 90% of them found once; the top ten carry around 3.5%. Sequenced material: peripheral blood. The receptors were sampled from a human donor in a cohort sampled during active COVID-19.

The chain couples TRBV2 to TRBJ2-1; 9 bases map to TRBD2. The germline V gene has CDR1 SNHLY and CDR2 FYNNEI. The CDR3 totals 15 residues. The ends lost 7 bases at V and 0 bases at J; junction bases unmatched: 4. In DNA, the CDR3 is TGTGCCAGCACTCAAGCGGGGGGCTCCTACAATGAGCAGTTCTTC. Protein: CASTQAGGSYNEQFF.

J is TRBJ2-2 and V is TRBV12-3 or TRBV12-4; D uncertain. V was shortened by 6 bases and J by 6 bases, with 11 bases between the two germline ends. The CDR3 extends over 13 amino acids. For the CDR3, the DNA is TGTGCCAGCAGGCAAAACAGTGCCGGGGAGCTGTTTTTT. Translating it yields CASRQNSAGELFF.

The chain uses TRBV5-1 and TRBJ1-4; 8 bases align to TRBD1. This CDR3 region has 16 residues. Germline V gene sequence: CDR1 SGHRS, CDR2 YFSETQ. V shed 3 bases and J 3 bases; nucleotides not matched to a gene: 7. Written as DNA, the CDR3 is TGCGCCAGCAGCTGGACAGGGTTACGGGCTAATGAAAAACTGTTTTTT. Its translation: CASSWTGLRANEKLFF.

This clone turned up a few times. This chain joins TRBV6-2 or TRBV6-3 and TRBJ1-5; 10 positions match TRBD1. Germline V CDR1 and CDR2: MNHEY, SVGEGT. Losses at the gene ends were 5 bases for V and 10 bases for J; bases not matched to a gene: 8. The CDR3 totals 14 residues. The CDR3 region is CASSPGQGVEPQHF. CDR3 nucleotide sequence: TGTGCCAGCAGTCCAGGACAGGGGGTTGAACCCCAGCATTTT.

V and J are TRBV3-1 (or the pseudogene TRBV3-2) and TRBJ2-3; no reliable D call. Germline loops: CDR1 LGHDT, CDR2 YNNKEL (reference sequence). CDR3 size: 15 residues. V lost 1 base to trimming and J lost 1 base, with 9 bases between them. CDR3 DNA: TGTGCCAGCAGCCAAGGCCGACGGGGCACAGATACGCAGTATTTT. Residues: CASSQGRRGTDTQYF.

The V gene is TRBV6-1, the J gene TRBJ1-6; the D is unclear. The germline V gene encodes CDR1 MNHNS and CDR2 SASEGT. This CDR3 region has 14 residues. V lost 3 bases to trimming and J lost 10 bases, with 13 bases between them. CDR3: CASSDRQRESPLHF. As DNA, the CDR3 is TGTGCCAGCAGTGATAGGCAGAGGGAGTCACCCCTCCACTTT.

The chain employs TRBV7-9 and TRBJ1-1; 8 bases map to TRBD1. The V gene's germline CDR1 is SEHNR and CDR2 FQNEAQ (reference sequence). The CDR3 is 11 residues long. With V trimmed by 3 bases and J by 10 bases, 1 base remained unmatched. The CDR3 coding sequence is TGTGCCAGCAGCTTCGGACAGGGAGCTTTCTTT. It translates to CASSFGQGAFF.